This TCR beta chain was retrieved from a study of OX40 agonist ivuxolimab in advanced cancers. The overall study: Ivuxolimab, an antibody that agonizes OX40 (CD134), was administered to the patients.

Germline CDR1 SGHAT, CDR2 FQNNGV. The germline V and J ends were trimmed by 5 bases and 6 bases, with 19 bases remaining between them. The CDR3 loop spans 16 amino acids. The assay was immunoSEQ multiplex PCR, and TCRdb's table has in-frame clones only and misses some. The data show about 18,000 clones, around 83% seen once. The clonotype was recovered from an adult with an advanced solid tumor such as melanoma, head and neck, liver or kidney cancer. The material was CD4+ or CD8+ T cells sorted from blood, obtained in a trial of the OX40 agonist ivuxolimab. This chain joins TRBV11-2 and TRBJ2-2; tentative D call: TRBD2 (6 bases). CDR3 coding DNA: TGTGCCAGCAGCCCACCGGGGACGGAGGGTTCCGGGGAGCTGTTTTTT. Translated, it gives CASSPPGTEGSGELFF.